Following are 8 T cell receptor beta chains from one sample sequenced in a study of cytomegalovirus exposure and HLA in healthy donors. Method: immunoSEQ multiplex PCR; TCRdb's copy keeps in-frame clones and lacks some. The sample includes some 170,000 clones, around nine tenths seen only once; the top ten take 2% to 3%. The sequenced sample was PBMCs. These receptors were collected from a man aged 18 to 29 in good health and CMV-seropositive.

The chain employs TRBV5-1 and TRBJ1-1; D may be TRBD1 (5 bases). This CDR3 is 14 amino acids long. Germline V lookup: CDR1 SGHRS, CDR2 YFSETQ. The V end lost 6 bases, the J end lost 4 bases, and 16 bases lay between the germline ends. In DNA form, the CDR3 reads TGCGCCAGCAATATCCAGGGCTCTAGCACTGAAGCTTTCTTT. Protein product: CASNIQGSSTEAFF. Based on the CDR3 plus reference TRBV5-1 and TRBJ1-1, the full variable domain is KAGVTQTPRYLIKTRGQQVTLSCSPISGHRSVSWYQQTPGQGLQFLFEYFSETQRNKGNFPGRFSGRQFSNSRSEMNVSTLELGDSALYLCASNIQGSSTEAFFGQGTRLTVV.

The genes are TRBV5-6 and TRBJ2-7, with 8 bases lining up with TRBD1. Trimming cost V 0 bases and J 2 bases; bases outside gene matches: 1. The CDR3 contains 14 residues. Germline lookup yields CDR1 SGHDT and CDR2 YYEEEE. As DNA, the CDR3 is TGTGCCAGCAGCTTGGGGACAGGGCCCTACGAGCAGTACTTC. Amino acid sequence: CASSLGTGPYEQYF.

The CDR3 region has the DNA TGCAGCGTCGAGGTTAGGGGGAGCTATGGCTACACCTTC. It specifies CSVEVRGSYGYTF. The chain links TRBV29-1 to TRBJ1-2, with D possibly TRBD1 on 6 matching bases. Germline CDR1 is SQVTM and CDR2 is ANQGSEA. CDR3 size: 13 residues. Trimming pared 6 bases from V and 4 bases from J, leaving 15 bases between.

With respect to this clone: Other DNA sequences in this sample translate to the same CDR3. The V gene is TRBV5-1, the J gene TRBJ2-3, with 8 nucleotides matching TRBD2. Germline trimming cut 4 bases from V and 2 bases from J; bases unmatched to any gene: 3. The CDR3 totals 14 residues. Per germline, CDR1 SGHRS and CDR2 YFSETQ. Here the CDR3 reads CASSPGLATDTQYF. The DNA of the CDR3 is TGCGCCAGCAGCCCCGGACTAGCCACAGATACGCAGTATTTT.

This clone was detected a few times. The chain joins TRBV2 to TRBJ1-2; TRBD1 matches at 7 bases. Trimming removed 7 bases from V and 7 bases from J; junction bases left unmatched: 6. Germline assignment: CDR1 SNHLY and CDR2 FYNNEI. The length of the CDR3 is 12 residues. The CDR3 sequence is CASKRQGRGYTF. The CDR3 coding sequence is TGTGCCAGCAAGAGACAGGGTCGTGGCTACACCTTC.

The V gene is TRBV19, the J gene TRBJ1-3; tentatively, D is TRBD1 (6 bases). Germline-derived CDR1 and CDR2 are LNHDA and SQIVND (reference sequence). The germline V and J ends were trimmed by 9 bases and 2 bases, with 14 bases remaining between them. The CDR3 has 14 residues. CDR3: CASSRGYAGNTIYF. CDR3 DNA: TGTGCCAGCAGCAGGGGTTATGCTGGAAACACCATATATTTT.

The chain links TRBV7-2 to TRBJ2-7; D not resolved. The V end lost 5 bases, the J end lost 6 bases, and 17 bases lay between the germline ends. Germline-derived CDR1 and CDR2 are SGHTA and FQGNSA. The CDR3 loop spans 14 amino acids. The CDR3 is CASSPRSDASEQYF. In DNA, the CDR3 is TGTGCCAGCAGCCCCCGGAGTGATGCCAGCGAGCAGTACTTC.

V gene TRBV6-6 combines with J gene TRBJ1-4, with a tentative D call TRBD1 (6 bases). Germline CDR1 MNHNY, CDR2 SVGAGI (reference sequence). The CDR3 contains 15 residues. V dropped 6 bases and J dropped 0 bases, with 11 bases sitting between them. CDR3 bases: TGTGCCAGCAGCCGTGACAGGACAACTAATGAAAAACTGTTTTTT. As protein: CASSRDRTTNEKLFF.